The source of this TCR beta chain is a study of blood T cell repertoires in COVID-19. Study in general: Sources were T cells, B-cell-depleted T cells, or PBMCs; the material itself was cDNA or gDNA.

This CDR3 has 16 residues. Trimming removed 0 bases from V and 1 base from J, with 9 bases in between. The V gene's germline CDR1 is MGHRA and CDR2 YSYEKL. Source study methods: Reference gene primer amplification gave estimated nucleated cell counts. Method: immunoSEQ multiplex PCR; TCRdb's copy keeps in-frame clones and lacks some. The V and J calls and the clone size are those of that table, but D and trimming were determined from the DNA. The top ten clones hold around 0.84% of a sample with 250,000 to 350,000 clones, around 89% of them seen once. Sequencing used peripheral blood. The gene calls are TRBV4-1 and TRBJ2-2, with D perhaps TRBD2 (5 bases). This TCR came from a man aged 30-40 years with acute or convalescent COVID-19. This CDR3 reads CASSQDSGRNTGELFF. CDR3 in DNA: TGCGCCAGCAGCCAAGATTCGGGGAGGAACACCGGGGAGCTGTTTTTT.